The present entry profiles one T cell receptor (beta chain) with its context. The data stem from a study of control samples from healthy donors and cancer patients. Trimming shortened V by 6 bases and J by 6 bases, and 19 bases separated the two germline ends. The CDR3 contains 14 residues. Germline values: CDR1 SGDLS, CDR2 YYNGEE. The protocol was immunoSEQ multiplex PCR, while the TCRdb copy is restricted to in-frame clones and leaves out a portion. The data contain roughly 120,000 clones, more than 75% of them singletons. The gene calls are TRBV9 and TRBJ2-7; maybe TRBD2 (7 bases). The sequence was obtained from a woman in her seventies in good health. What was sequenced was blood. The CDR3 DNA reads TGTGCCAGCACCCCCCGGGGGGCCCCGGGCGAGCAGTACTTC. As protein: CASTPRGAPGEQYF.